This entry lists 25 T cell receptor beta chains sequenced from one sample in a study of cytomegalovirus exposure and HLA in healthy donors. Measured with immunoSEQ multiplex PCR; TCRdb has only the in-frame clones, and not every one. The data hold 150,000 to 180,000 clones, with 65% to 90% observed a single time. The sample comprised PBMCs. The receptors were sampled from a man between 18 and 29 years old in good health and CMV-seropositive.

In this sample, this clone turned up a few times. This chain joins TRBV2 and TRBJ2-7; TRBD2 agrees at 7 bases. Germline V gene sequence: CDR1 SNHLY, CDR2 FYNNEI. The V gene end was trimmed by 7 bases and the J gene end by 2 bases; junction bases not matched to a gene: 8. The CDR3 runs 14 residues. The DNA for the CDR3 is TGTGCCAGCACCACGGGGGGAGGGCCCTACGAGCAGTACTTC. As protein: CASTTGGGPYEQYF. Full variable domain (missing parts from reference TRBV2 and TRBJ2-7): EPEVTQTPSHQVTQMGQEVILRCVPISNHLYFYWYRQILGQKVEFLVSFYNNEISEKSEIFDDQFSVERPDGSNFTLKIRSTKLEDSAMYFCASTTGGGPYEQYFGPGTRLTVT.

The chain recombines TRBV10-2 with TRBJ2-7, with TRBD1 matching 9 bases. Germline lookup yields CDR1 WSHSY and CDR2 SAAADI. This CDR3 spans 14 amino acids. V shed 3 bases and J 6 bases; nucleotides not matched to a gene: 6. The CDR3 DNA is TGCGCCAGCAGTGAAGGGACAGGGTATGGCGAGCAGTACTTC. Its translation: CASSEGTGYGEQYF.

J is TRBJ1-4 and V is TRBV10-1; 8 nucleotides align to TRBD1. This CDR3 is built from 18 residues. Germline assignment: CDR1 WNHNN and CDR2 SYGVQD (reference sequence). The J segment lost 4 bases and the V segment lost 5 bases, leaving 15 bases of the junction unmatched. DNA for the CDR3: TGCGCCAGCAGTAACCCTGACAGGGGCAACCGTATTAATGAAAAACTGTTTTTT. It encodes CASSNPDRGNRINEKLFF.

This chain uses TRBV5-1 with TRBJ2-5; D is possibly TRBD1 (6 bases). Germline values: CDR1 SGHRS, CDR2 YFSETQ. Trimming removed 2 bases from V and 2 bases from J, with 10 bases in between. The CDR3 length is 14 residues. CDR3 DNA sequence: TGCGCCAGCAGCTTAACAGGGCCTCAAGAGACCCAGTACTTC. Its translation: CASSLTGPQETQYF.

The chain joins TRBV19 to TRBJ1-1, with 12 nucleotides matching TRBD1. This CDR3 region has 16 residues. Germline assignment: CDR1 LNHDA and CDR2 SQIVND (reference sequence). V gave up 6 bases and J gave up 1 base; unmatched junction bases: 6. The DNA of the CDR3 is TGTGCCAGTAGCCCGGGACAGGGGGCAAAGAACACTGAAGCTTTCTTT. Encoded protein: CASSPGQGAKNTEAFF.

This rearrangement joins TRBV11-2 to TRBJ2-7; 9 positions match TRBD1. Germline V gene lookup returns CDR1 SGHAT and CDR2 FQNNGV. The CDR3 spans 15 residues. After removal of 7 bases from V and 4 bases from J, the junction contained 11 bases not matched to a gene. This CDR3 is CASTPGQGLLYEQYF. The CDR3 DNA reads TGTGCCAGCACACCGGGACAGGGTTTACTTTACGAGCAGTACTTC.

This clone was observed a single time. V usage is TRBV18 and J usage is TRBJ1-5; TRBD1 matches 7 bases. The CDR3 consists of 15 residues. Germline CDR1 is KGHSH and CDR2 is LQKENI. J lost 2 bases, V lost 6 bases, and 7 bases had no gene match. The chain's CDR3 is CASSRSGTGNQPQHF. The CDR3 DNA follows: TGTGCCAGCTCCCGCTCCGGGACAGGCAATCAGCCCCAGCATTTT.

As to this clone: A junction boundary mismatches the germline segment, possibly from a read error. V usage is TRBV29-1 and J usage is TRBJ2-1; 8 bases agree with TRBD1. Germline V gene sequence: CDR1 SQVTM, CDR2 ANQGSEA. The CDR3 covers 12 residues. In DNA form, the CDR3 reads TGCAGCGGTGGGGAGACAGGGGCCAATTTACTCTTC. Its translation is CSGGETGANLLF.

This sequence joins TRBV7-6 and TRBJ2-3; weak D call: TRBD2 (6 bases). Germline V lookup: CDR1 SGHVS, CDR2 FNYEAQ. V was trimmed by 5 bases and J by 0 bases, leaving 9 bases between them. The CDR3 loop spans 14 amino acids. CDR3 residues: CASSGGWSTDTQYF. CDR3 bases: TGTGCCAGCAGCGGGGGGTGGAGCACAGATACGCAGTATTTT.

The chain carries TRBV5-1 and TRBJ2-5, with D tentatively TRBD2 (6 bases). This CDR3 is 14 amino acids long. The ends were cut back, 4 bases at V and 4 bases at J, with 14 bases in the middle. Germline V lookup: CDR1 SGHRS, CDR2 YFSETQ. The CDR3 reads CASSPGTGGETQYF. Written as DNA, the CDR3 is TGCGCCAGCAGCCCGGGGACTGGAGGAGAGACCCAGTACTTC.

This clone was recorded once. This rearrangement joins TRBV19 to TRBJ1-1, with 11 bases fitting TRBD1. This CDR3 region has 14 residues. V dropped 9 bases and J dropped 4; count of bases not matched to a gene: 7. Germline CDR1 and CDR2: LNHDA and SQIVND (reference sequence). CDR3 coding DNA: TGTGCCAGCGGACAGGGGGCGTCTGGCACTGAAGCTTTCTTT. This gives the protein CASGQGASGTEAFF.

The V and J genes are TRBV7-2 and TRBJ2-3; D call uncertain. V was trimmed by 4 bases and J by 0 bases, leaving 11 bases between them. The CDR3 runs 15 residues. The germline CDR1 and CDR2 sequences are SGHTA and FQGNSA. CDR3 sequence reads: CASSSIWASTDTQYF. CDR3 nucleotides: TGTGCCAGCAGCTCCATCTGGGCTAGCACAGATACGCAGTATTTT.

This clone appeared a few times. This CDR3 is CASSVTGTGPYEQYF. As DNA, the CDR3 is TGTGCCAGTAGTGTCACCGGGACAGGACCCTACGAGCAGTACTTC. The chain recombines TRBV19 with TRBJ2-7; 8 bases agree with TRBD1. With 5 bases clipped from V and 2 bases from J, the junction kept 8 bases outside the gene matches. Per the germline V gene, CDR1 is LNHDA and CDR2 is SQIVND (reference sequence). The CDR3 contains 15 residues.

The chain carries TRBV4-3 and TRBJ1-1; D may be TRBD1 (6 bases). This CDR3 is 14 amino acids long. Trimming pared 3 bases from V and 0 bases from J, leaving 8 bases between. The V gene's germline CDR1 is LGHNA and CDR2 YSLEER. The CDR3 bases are TGCGCCAGCAGCCAGGACAGCATGAACACTGAAGCTTTCTTT. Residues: CASSQDSMNTEAFF.

The CDR3 loop is CASTTTGTVSGANVLTF. For the CDR3, the DNA is TGTGCCTCAACGACGACAGGGACAGTTTCTGGGGCCAACGTCCTGACTTTC. The chain recombines TRBV30 with TRBJ2-6, with TRBD1 matching over 7 bases. V was clipped by 7 bases and J by 1 base; unmatched bases: 13. CDR1 GTSNPN and CDR2 SVGIG come from the germline V gene (reference sequence). The CDR3 contains 17 residues. The full variable domain, its missing parts supplied by reference TRBV30 and TRBJ2-6, is SQTIHQWPATLVQPVGSPLSLECTVEGTSNPNLYWYRQAAGRGLQLLFYSVGIGQISSEVPQNLSASRPQDRQFILSSKKLLLSDSGFYLCASTTTGTVSGANVLTFGAGSRLTVL.

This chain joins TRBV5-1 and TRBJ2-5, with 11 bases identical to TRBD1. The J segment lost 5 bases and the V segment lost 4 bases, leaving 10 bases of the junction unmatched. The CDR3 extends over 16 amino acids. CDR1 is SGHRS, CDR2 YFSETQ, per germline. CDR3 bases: TGCGCCAGCAGCCCCGCCGGGACAGGGGGGAAGGAGACCCAGTACTTC. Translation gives CASSPAGTGGKETQYF. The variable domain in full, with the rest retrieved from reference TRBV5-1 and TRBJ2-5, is KAGVTQTPRYLIKTRGQQVTLSCSPISGHRSVSWYQQTPGQGLQFLFEYFSETQRNKGNFPGRFSGRQFSNSRSEMNVSTLELGDSALYLCASSPAGTGGKETQYFGPGTRLLVL.

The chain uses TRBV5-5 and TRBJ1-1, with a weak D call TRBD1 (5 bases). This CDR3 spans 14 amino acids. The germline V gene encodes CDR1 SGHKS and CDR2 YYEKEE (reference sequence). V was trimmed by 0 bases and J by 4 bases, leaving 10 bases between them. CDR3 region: CASSLAGMGTEAFF. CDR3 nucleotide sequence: TGTGCCAGCAGCTTGGCAGGGATGGGCACTGAAGCTTTCTTT.

CDR3 sequence: CASSLVGTGTTDTQYF. DNA for the CDR3: TGTGCCAGCAGCTTAGTGGGGACAGGAACCACAGATACGCAGTATTTT. The rearrangement joins TRBV11-1 to TRBJ2-3; 8 bases are shared with TRBD1. V lost 1 base to trimming and J lost 2 bases; unmatched junction nucleotides: 5. Germline-derived CDR1 and CDR2 are SGHAT and FQDESV (reference sequence). The CDR3 contains 16 residues.

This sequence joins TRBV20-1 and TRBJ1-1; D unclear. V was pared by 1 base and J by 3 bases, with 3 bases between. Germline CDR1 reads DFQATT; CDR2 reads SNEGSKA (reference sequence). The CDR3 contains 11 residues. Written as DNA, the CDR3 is TGCAGTGCTAGAGCGTACACTGAAGCTTTCTTT. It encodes CSARAYTEAFF.

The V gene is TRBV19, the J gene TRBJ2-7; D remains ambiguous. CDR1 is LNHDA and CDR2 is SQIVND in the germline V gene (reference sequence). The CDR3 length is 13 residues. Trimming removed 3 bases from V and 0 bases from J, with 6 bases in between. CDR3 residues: CASSINLSYEQYF. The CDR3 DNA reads TGTGCCAGTAGTATTAATCTCTCCTACGAGCAGTACTTC.

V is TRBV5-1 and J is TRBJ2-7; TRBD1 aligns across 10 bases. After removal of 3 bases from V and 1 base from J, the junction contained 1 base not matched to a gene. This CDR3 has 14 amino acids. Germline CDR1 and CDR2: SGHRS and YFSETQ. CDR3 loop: CASSWTGGSYEQYF. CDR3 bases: TGCGCCAGCAGCTGGACAGGGGGTTCCTACGAGCAGTACTTC.

The CDR3 spells CASSYGQYNYGYTF. As DNA, the CDR3 is TGTGCCAGCAGTTACGGACAGTATAACTATGGCTACACCTTC. This chain connects TRBV6-5 to TRBJ1-2, with D perhaps TRBD1 (6 bases). CDR1 and CDR2 (germline): MNHEY, SVGAGI. The CDR3 loop spans 14 amino acids. V was shortened by 2 bases and J by 1 base, with 8 bases between the two germline ends.

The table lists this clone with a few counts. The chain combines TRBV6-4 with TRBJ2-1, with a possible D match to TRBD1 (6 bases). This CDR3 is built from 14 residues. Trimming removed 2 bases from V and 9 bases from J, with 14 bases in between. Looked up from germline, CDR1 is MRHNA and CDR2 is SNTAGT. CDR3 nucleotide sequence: TGTGCCAGCAGTGACAGTCAGGGGATCGGTGAGCAGTTCTTC. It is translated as CASSDSQGIGEQFF.

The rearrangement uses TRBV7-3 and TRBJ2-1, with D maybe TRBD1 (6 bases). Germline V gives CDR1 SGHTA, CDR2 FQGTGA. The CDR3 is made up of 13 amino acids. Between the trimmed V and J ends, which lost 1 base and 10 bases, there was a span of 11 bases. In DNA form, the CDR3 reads TGTGCCAGCAGCTTAATAGGGGGTGAAGAGCAGTTCTTC. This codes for CASSLIGGEEQFF.

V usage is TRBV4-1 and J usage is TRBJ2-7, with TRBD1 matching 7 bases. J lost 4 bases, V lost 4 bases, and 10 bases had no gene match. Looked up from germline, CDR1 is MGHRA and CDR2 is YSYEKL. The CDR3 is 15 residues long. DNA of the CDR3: TGCGCCAGCAGCCTTTCGACAGGGTCCTTTTACGAGCAGTACTTC. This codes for CASSLSTGSFYEQYF.